The entry below describes one T cell receptor (beta chain). This sample is part of a study of T cell responses to AZD1222 COVID-19 vaccine. The protocol was immunoSEQ multiplex PCR, while the TCRdb copy is restricted to in-frame clones and leaves out a portion. Among 150,000 to 200,000 clones listed, roughly 92% were seen once. The CDR3 length is 15 residues. Trimming took 6 bases from V and 0 from J, leaving 14 bases between them. Germline V gene lookup returns CDR1 SQVTM and CDR2 ANQGSEA. The rearrangement joins TRBV29-1 to TRBJ2-2; tentatively, D is TRBD2 (6 bases). The source is an adult in good health. The source material was peripheral blood, sampled on day 0 of AZD1222 vaccination. The CDR3 DNA sequence: TGCAGCGTCTACGTGCTAGCGTCGAACACCGGGGAGCTGTTTTTT. It encodes CSVYVLASNTGELFF.